The 21 T cell receptor beta chains given below trace back to one sample, sequenced in a study of identifying expanded T cells in peripheral blood (dated by TCRdb to between 2018 and 2021). Library preparation was by the immunoSEQ multiplex PCR assay. TCRdb's version of the immuneACCESS table is confined to in-frame rearrangements and falls short of the full clone set. An unresolved V gene accounts for under half of the shortfall where checked; the remainder is of unknown origin. Present in this sample are about 74,000 clones, almost 85% of which were seen just once. The biggest ten clones account for more than 15% of the sample. Material for sequencing was blood. The receptor set was obtained from a person between 18 and 69 years old in good health.

The chain links TRBV5-1 to TRBJ1-4; no reliable D call. Germline CDR1 and CDR2: SGHRS and YFSETQ. The CDR3 is 15 amino acids. With 2 bases removed from V and 5 bases from J, the gap between germline ends came to 13 bases. This chain's CDR3 is CASSFAGGENEKLFF. The CDR3 DNA reads TGCGCCAGCAGCTTCGCGGGAGGCGAAAATGAAAAACTGTTTTTT.

The chain carries TRBV7-2 and TRBJ1-3; D gene ambiguous. Germline-derived CDR1 and CDR2 are SGHTA and FQGNSA. The CDR3 contains 18 residues. Trimming stripped 0 bases from V and 0 bases from J, with 15 bases between. CDR3 in amino acids: CASSLAKSGDTSGNTIYF. CDR3 DNA: TGTGCCAGCAGCTTAGCCAAATCAGGCGATACCTCTGGAAACACCATATATTTT.

This clone has just one count. The chain links TRBV5-1 to TRBJ1-2, with 8 bases identical to TRBD1. This CDR3 is 13 amino acids long. In germline, CDR1 is SGHRS, CDR2 YFSETQ. Trimming at V came to 0 bases and at J to 7 bases, leaving 2 bases not matched to a gene. The CDR3 protein is CASSLVDRVGYTF. CDR3 nucleotide sequence: TGCGCCAGCAGCTTGGTGGACAGGGTTGGCTACACCTTC.

The genes are TRBV28 and TRBJ1-1; D gene ambiguous. This CDR3 comprises 17 residues. V was cut by 6 bases and J by 5 bases, with 25 bases left in between. The germline CDR1 and CDR2 sequences are MDHEN and SYDVKM. The CDR3 DNA is TGTGCCAGCAGAAGGCCGGGATTTAGCGGAGGGAATACTGAAGCTTTCTTT. Its translation: CASRRPGFSGGNTEAFF.

The chain carries TRBV10-3 and TRBJ1-1; TRBD1 agrees at 7 bases. The CDR3 extends over 14 amino acids. Germline values: CDR1 ENHRY, CDR2 SYGVKD. The junction had 5 bases not matched to a gene; V was cut back by 3 bases and J by 4 bases. The CDR3 loop is CAISEGQGVTEAFF. CDR3 DNA: TGTGCCATCAGTGAAGGTCAGGGGGTCACTGAAGCTTTCTTT.

This clone was seen a handful of times. The CDR3, as DNA: TGTGCCAGCAGAATAGAGACTAGCGGACACACAGATACGCAGTATTTT. It specifies CASRIETSGHTDTQYF. This chain links TRBV2 with TRBJ2-3; TRBD2 agrees at 9 bases. CDR3 length: 16 residues. Germline assignment: CDR1 SNHLY and CDR2 FYNNEI. V lost 6 bases, J lost 2 bases, and 9 bases stayed unmatched.

This chain's CDR3 is CASSESIPGRDSPLHF. CDR3 nucleotide sequence: TGCGCCAGCAGTGAGTCAATTCCAGGGAGGGATTCACCCCTCCACTTT. This sequence joins TRBV10-2 and TRBJ1-6; D perhaps matches TRBD1 (5 bases). V dropped 0 bases and J dropped 8 bases, with 14 bases sitting between them. CDR3 length equals 16 residues. Germline CDR1 WSHSY, CDR2 SAAADI.

The gene calls are TRBV18 and TRBJ2-1; unclear D gene. CDR1 KGHSH and CDR2 LQKENI come from the germline V gene. Trimming took 7 bases from V and 2 from J, leaving 15 bases between them. The CDR3 loop spans 15 amino acids. CDR3 in amino acids: CASFLGSLTYNEQFF. CDR3 nucleotide sequence: TGTGCCAGCTTCCTGGGCTCCCTTACCTACAATGAGCAGTTCTTC.

The chain carries TRBV6-6 and TRBJ1-5; 7 bases are a match to TRBD1. The CDR3 runs to 15 residues. Trimming took 5 bases from V and 5 from J; bases not matched to a gene: 9. Germline CDR1 reads MNHNY; CDR2 reads SVGAGI (reference sequence). The CDR3 DNA sequence: TGTGCCAGCAGTGGTGGGACAGTGAGGGATCAGCCCCAGCATTTT. Translating gives CASSGGTVRDQPQHF.

The rearrangement uses TRBV5-4 and TRBJ2-2; D is ambiguous. The CDR3 runs 17 residues. V gave up 0 bases and J gave up 2 bases, with 14 bases separating them. Germline V gives CDR1 SGHNT, CDR2 YYREEE (reference sequence). The CDR3 nucleotides are TGTGCCAGCAGCTTGGATGGTGGCGGACCTAACACCGGGGAGCTGTTTTTT. Translation gives CASSLDGGGPNTGELFF.

The J gene is TRBJ1-2, the V gene TRBV7-2; 8 nucleotides match TRBD1. The CDR3 is made up of 16 amino acids. The ends lost 1 base at V and 2 bases at J; junction bases unmatched: 6. Germline loops: CDR1 SGHTA, CDR2 FQGNSA. In DNA form, the CDR3 reads TGTGCCAGCAGCTTAGTGTCAGGGGGCCTCAACTATGGCTACACCTTC. It is translated as CASSLVSGGLNYGYTF.

The chain carries TRBV6-1 and TRBJ2-1, with 8 bases aligning to TRBD2. With 0 bases clipped from V and 7 bases from J, the junction kept 5 bases outside the gene matches. The germline CDR1 and CDR2 sequences are MNHNS and SASEGT. The CDR3 is 15 residues long. In DNA, the CDR3 is TGTGCCAGCAGTGAAGCGGGACTAGGGGAAAATGAGCAGTTCTTC. Protein product: CASSEAGLGENEQFF.

In nucleotides, the CDR3 is TGTGCCAGCAGTGATCAGGGAAGGATTGTTGGAAATGAGCAGTTCTTC. The encoded protein is CASSDQGRIVGNEQFF. This chain links TRBV6-1 with TRBJ2-1; TRBD1 is a possible D gene (5 bases). This CDR3 contains 16 residues. V was cut by 3 bases and J by 7 bases, with 19 bases left in between. Germline assignment: CDR1 MNHNS and CDR2 SASEGT.

This chain connects TRBV7-6 to TRBJ2-7, with TRBD1 matching over 11 bases. The CDR3 contains 20 residues. Unmatched junction bases numbered 17, after V lost 1 base and J lost 3 bases. The germline V gene has CDR1 SGHVS and CDR2 FNYEAQ. The CDR3 DNA reads as TGTGCCAGCAGCTTAGAGGATACAAGGGGACAGGGGGGATTAGTCTACGAGCAGTACTTC. Translating it yields CASSLEDTRGQGGLVYEQYF.

V and J are TRBV7-2 and TRBJ2-2; 8 bases align to TRBD1. The junction had 15 bases not matched to a gene; V was cut back by 2 bases and J by 4 bases. The CDR3 sequence is 19 residues long. The germline CDR1 and CDR2 sequences are SGHTA and FQGNSA. The CDR3 loop reads CASSLRAGSPGGITGELFF. The DNA for the CDR3 is TGTGCCAGCAGCTTAAGGGCGGGGTCCCCAGGGGGCATCACCGGGGAGCTGTTTTTT.

This chain links TRBV11-3 with TRBJ2-1, with D unresolved. V shed 5 bases and J shed 5 bases, with 10 bases lying between them. CDR3 length: 13 residues. From germline, CDR1 is SGHNT and CDR2 YENEEA. This chain's CDR3 is CASSPTWDNEQFF. CDR3 nucleotide sequence: TGTGCCAGCAGCCCTACATGGGACAATGAGCAGTTCTTC.

This chain joins TRBV6-5 and TRBJ1-2, with D possibly matching TRBD1 (5 bases). With 5 bases removed from V and 6 bases from J, the gap between germline ends came to 7 bases. The CDR3 sequence is 11 residues long. Germline V gene lookup returns CDR1 MNHEY and CDR2 SVGAGI. The CDR3 protein is CASSRGDGYTF. In DNA form, the CDR3 reads TGTGCCAGCAGTCGGGGGGATGGCTACACCTTC.

CDR3 loop: CAWTSGGEQYF. CDR3 in DNA: TGTGCCTGGACGAGCGGAGGGGAGCAGTACTTC. The V call is TRBV30, the J call TRBJ2-7, with a weak D call TRBD2 (6 bases). Germline V lookup: CDR1 GTSNPN, CDR2 SVGIG (reference sequence). Between the trimmed V and J ends, which lost 4 bases and 7 bases, there was a span of 11 bases. This CDR3 is 11 amino acids long. The variable domain in full, with the rest retrieved from reference TRBV30 and TRBJ2-7, is SQTIHQWPATLVQPVGSPLSLECTVEGTSNPNLYWYRQAAGRGLQLLFYSVGIGQISSEVPQNLSASRPQDRQFILSSKKLLLSDSGFYLCAWTSGGEQYFGPGTRLTVT.

This chain joins TRBV2 and TRBJ2-5; 8 bases are a match to TRBD2. CDR1 and CDR2 (germline): SNHLY, FYNNEI. V lost 7 bases and J lost 4; bases outside the gene matches: 5. This CDR3 region has 13 residues. This chain's CDR3 is CASISGNAETQYF. DNA for the CDR3: TGTGCCAGCATTAGCGGGAACGCAGAGACCCAGTACTTC.

The CDR3 is CASSPDAGRAYEQYF. CDR3 in DNA: TGTGCCAGCAGTCCCGACGCCGGGAGAGCCTACGAGCAGTACTTC. The chain joins TRBV6-6 to TRBJ2-7; the D gene is possibly TRBD2 (6 bases). V was pared by 5 bases and J by 2 bases, with 16 bases between. The CDR3 is 15 amino acids. CDR1 and CDR2 (germline): MNHNY, SVGAGI (reference sequence).

The CDR3 DNA reads as TGTGCCTCGATCCGGGACAGGGGCTCCTACGAGCAGTACTTC. Protein product: CASIRDRGSYEQYF. The rearrangement uses TRBV10-3 and TRBJ2-7; TRBD1 agrees at 10 bases. Germline trimming cut 11 bases from V and 0 bases from J; bases unmatched to any gene: 7. CDR1 and CDR2 from the germline V gene are ENHRY and SYGVKD. The CDR3 contains 14 residues.